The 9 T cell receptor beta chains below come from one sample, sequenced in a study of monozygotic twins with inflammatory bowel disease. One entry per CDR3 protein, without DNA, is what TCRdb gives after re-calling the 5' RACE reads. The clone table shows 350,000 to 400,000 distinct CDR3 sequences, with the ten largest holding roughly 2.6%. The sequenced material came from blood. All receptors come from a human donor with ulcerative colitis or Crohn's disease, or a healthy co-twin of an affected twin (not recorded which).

The CDR3 loop reads CASSPGSLKTYEQYF. The V call is TRBV7-2, the J call TRBJ2-7; the TRBD1 assignment by TCRdb is unverifiable without DNA. The length of the CDR3 is 15 residues. Germline V CDR1 and CDR2: SGHTA, FQGNSA. Variable domain in full (rest from reference TRBV7-2 and TRBJ2-7): GAGVSQSPSNKVTEKGKDVELRCDPISGHTALYWYRQSLGQGLEFLIYFQGNSAPDKSGLPSDRFSAERTGGSVSTLTIQRTQQEDSAVYLCASSPGSLKTYEQYFGPGTRLTVT.

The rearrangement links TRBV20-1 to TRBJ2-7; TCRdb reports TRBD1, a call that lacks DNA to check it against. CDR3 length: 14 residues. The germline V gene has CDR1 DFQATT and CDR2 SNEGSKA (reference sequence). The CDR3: CSANRVLFSYEQYF.

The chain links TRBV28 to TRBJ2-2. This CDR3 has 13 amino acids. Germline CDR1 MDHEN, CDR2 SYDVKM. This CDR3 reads CASSRTNTGELFF.

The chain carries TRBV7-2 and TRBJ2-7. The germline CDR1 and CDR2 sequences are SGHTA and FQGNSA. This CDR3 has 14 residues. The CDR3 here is CASSFNMDSYEQYF.

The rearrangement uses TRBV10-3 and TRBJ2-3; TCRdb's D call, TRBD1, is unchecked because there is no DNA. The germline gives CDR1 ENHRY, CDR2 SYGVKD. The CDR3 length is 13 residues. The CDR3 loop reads CAITGHPTDTQYF.

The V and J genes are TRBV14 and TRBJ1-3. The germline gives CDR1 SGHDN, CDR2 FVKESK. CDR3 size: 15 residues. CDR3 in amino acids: CASSQGPYRGNTIYF.

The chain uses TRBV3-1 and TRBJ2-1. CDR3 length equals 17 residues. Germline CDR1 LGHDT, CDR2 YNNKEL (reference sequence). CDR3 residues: CASSQQASSGPHNEQFF.

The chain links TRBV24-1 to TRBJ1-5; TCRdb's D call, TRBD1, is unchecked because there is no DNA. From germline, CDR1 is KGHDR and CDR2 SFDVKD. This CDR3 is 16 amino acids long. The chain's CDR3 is CATSESRRGSNQPQHF.

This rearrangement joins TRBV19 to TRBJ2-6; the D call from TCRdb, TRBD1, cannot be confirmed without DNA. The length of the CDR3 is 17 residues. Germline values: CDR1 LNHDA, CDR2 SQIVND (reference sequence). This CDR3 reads CASTPRGNRAGANVLTF.